These 18 T cell receptor beta chains share one sample of origin, sequenced in a study of blood T cell repertoires in COVID-19. The method was immunoSEQ multiplex PCR; TCRdb's version includes in-frame clones alone and lacks a portion of them. Of some 250,000 clones in the sample, around 83% were seen once. Material for sequencing was peripheral blood. These TCRs come from a man younger than 45 who had recovered from COVID-19.

The V gene is TRBV6-4, the J gene TRBJ2-3; D might be TRBD2 (7 bases). This CDR3 spans 16 amino acids. Trimming took off 6 bases at V and 4 bases at J, with 20 bases between the two ends. Germline-derived CDR1 and CDR2 are MRHNA and SNTAGT. The CDR3 DNA sequence: TGTGCCAGCAGCCCCGGGGCGGGGGCCGGGGCAGATACGCAGTATTTT. Translating gives CASSPGAGAGADTQYF.

The chain is built from TRBV7-9 and TRBJ1-2; the match to TRBD1 covers 7 bases. This CDR3 contains 12 residues. The V gene end was trimmed by 4 bases and the J gene end by 7 bases; junction bases not matched to a gene: 3. Germline V gene sequence: CDR1 SEHNR, CDR2 FQNEAQ (reference sequence). DNA for the CDR3: TGTGCCAGCAGCTCGGGACAGTCTGGCTACACCTTC. This gives the protein CASSSGQSGYTF.

The rearrangement uses TRBV9 and TRBJ1-2, with 12 bases identical to TRBD1. Germline V gives CDR1 SGDLS, CDR2 YYNGEE. The CDR3 is 15 residues long. V was clipped by 3 bases and J by 8 bases; unmatched bases: 8. The CDR3 loop reads CASSGSLGQGAGYTF. CDR3 DNA sequence: TGTGCCAGCAGCGGCTCTCTGGGACAGGGGGCCGGCTACACCTTC.

The chain links TRBV6-5 to TRBJ2-3, with D possibly TRBD1 on 5 matching bases. The CDR3 has 14 residues. V was shortened by 5 bases and J by 3 bases, with 12 bases between the two germline ends. CDR1 and CDR2 (germline): MNHEY, SVGAGI. The CDR3 loop is CASSHQGGTDTQYF. The CDR3 DNA follows: TGTGCCAGCAGTCACCAGGGTGGGACAGATACGCAGTATTTT.

The gene calls are TRBV6-4 and TRBJ1-5; TRBD1 matches at 7 bases. This CDR3 spans 12 amino acids. V was clipped by 6 bases and J by 8 bases; unmatched bases: 4. Germline V gene sequence: CDR1 MRHNA, CDR2 SNTAGT. CDR3 nucleotide sequence: TGTGCCAGCAGGGTTCAGGGGGAGCCCCAGCATTTT. The encoded protein is CASRVQGEPQHF.

This sequence joins TRBV5-8 and TRBJ1-1, with 7 bases aligning to TRBD1. Germline V gives CDR1 SGHTS, CDR2 YDEGEE. V lost 4 bases and J lost 4; bases outside the gene matches: 7. This CDR3 has 14 residues. CDR3 sequence (DNA): TGTGCCAGCAGCCGACTAGGGGGCGGCACTGAAGCTTTCTTT. Its protein product is CASSRLGGGTEAFF.

The chain couples TRBV3-1 (or the pseudogene TRBV3-2) to TRBJ2-2, with D possibly being TRBD2 (7 bases). Trimming pared 4 bases from V and 6 bases from J, leaving 12 bases between. Germline V CDR1 and CDR2: LGHDT, YNNKEL (reference sequence). CDR3 length: 14 residues. The CDR3 sequence: CASSLGGAAGELFF. For the CDR3, the DNA is TGTGCCAGCAGCCTTGGGGGGGCCGCCGGGGAGCTGTTTTTT.

V gene TRBV5-6 combines with J gene TRBJ1-2, with 8 bases that match TRBD1. Trimming took 1 base from V and 10 from J; bases not matched to a gene: 12. CDR3 size: 15 residues. In germline, CDR1 is SGHDT, CDR2 YYEEEE. The CDR3 reads CASSLRSRGQSIYTF. CDR3 coding DNA: TGTGCCAGCAGCTTGAGGTCCAGGGGGCAAAGTATCTACACCTTC.

This chain connects TRBV7-2 to TRBJ2-1; D may be TRBD2 (6 bases). Trimming removed 5 bases from V and 10 bases from J, with 12 bases in between. CDR1 SGHTA and CDR2 FQGNSA come from the germline V gene. This CDR3 spans 12 amino acids. The CDR3 is CASSQSREEQFF. The CDR3 DNA sequence: TGTGCCAGCAGCCAAAGCCGGGAGGAGCAGTTCTTC.

The genes are TRBV5-1 and TRBJ2-3; 8 bases agree with TRBD2. V shed 4 bases, J shed 0 bases, and the junction held 4 bases outside the gene matches. This CDR3 has 15 residues. Looked up from germline, CDR1 is SGHRS and CDR2 is YFSETQ. CDR3 nucleotide sequence: TGCGCCAGCAGCCCGGGGGGGTCTAGCACAGATACGCAGTATTTT. Amino acids: CASSPGGSSTDTQYF. The variable domain in full, completed from reference TRBV5-1 and TRBJ2-3, reads KAGVTQTPRYLIKTRGQQVTLSCSPISGHRSVSWYQQTPGQGLQFLFEYFSETQRNKGNFPGRFSGRQFSNSRSEMNVSTLELGDSALYLCASSPGGSSTDTQYFGPGTRLTVL.

The rearrangement joins TRBV5-8 to TRBJ1-5, with TRBD1 as a possible D gene (5 bases). V was cut by 1 base and J by 2 bases, with 10 bases left in between. This CDR3 comprises 15 residues. CDR1 is SGHTS and CDR2 is YDEGEE in the germline V gene. The CDR3 DNA reads as TGTGCCAGCAGCTTGAGACCAGGGCGCAATCAGCCCCAGCATTTT. This sequence encodes CASSLRPGRNQPQHF. The entire variable domain, with the rest obtained from reference TRBV5-8 and TRBJ1-5, is as follows: EAGVTQSPTHLIKTRGQQATLRCSPISGHTSVYWYQQALGLGLQFLLWYDEGEERNRGNFPPRFSGRQFPNYSSELNVNALELEDSALYLCASSLRPGRNQPQHFGDGTRLSIL.

The chain recombines TRBV9 with TRBJ2-2; 9 bases match TRBD2. The ends lost 3 bases at V and 4 bases at J; junction bases unmatched: 10. The CDR3 spans 17 residues. Germline CDR1 is SGDLS and CDR2 is YYNGEE. CDR3 residues: CASSDPERGATTGELFF. In nucleotides, the CDR3 is TGTGCCAGCAGCGACCCGGAGCGGGGGGCCACCACCGGGGAGCTGTTTTTT.

The chain couples TRBV7-8 to TRBJ2-2; maybe TRBD2 (5 bases). This CDR3 region has 13 residues. Looked up from germline, CDR1 is SGHVS and CDR2 is FQNEAQ. Trimming cost V 5 bases and J 6 bases, with 10 bases left between them. DNA for the CDR3: TGTGCCAGCAGCGGGAGTGGGGCCGGGGAGCTGTTTTTT. Amino acids: CASSGSGAGELFF. Full variable domain (rest looked up from reference TRBV7-8 and TRBJ2-2): GAGVSQSPRYKVAKRGQDVALRCDPISGHVSLFWYQQALGQGPEFLTYFQNEAQLDKSGLPSDRFFAERPEGSVSTLKIQRTQQEDSAVYLCASSGSGAGELFFGEGSRLTVL.

J is TRBJ2-1 and V is TRBV12-5, with 14 nucleotides matching TRBD2. CDR1 is LGHNT, CDR2 FRNRAP, per germline. V lost 1 base to trimming and J lost 0 bases; unmatched junction nucleotides: 8. This CDR3 is 20 amino acids long. The CDR3 nucleotides are TGTGCTAGTGGTTTGGGACTAGCGGGGGGGTGGACGAACTCCTACAATGAGCAGTTCTTC. Its protein product is CASGLGLAGGWTNSYNEQFF.

The chain uses TRBV6-4 and TRBJ2-5, with 10 bases lining up with TRBD2. Germline lookup yields CDR1 MRHNA and CDR2 SNTAGT. The CDR3 length is 15 residues. The ends lost 4 bases at V and 2 bases at J; junction bases unmatched: 4. The DNA of the CDR3 is TGTGCCAGCAGTGCCAGCGGGGGGGGACAAGAGACCCAGTACTTC. Protein: CASSASGGGQETQYF.

The rearrangement joins TRBV7-8 to TRBJ1-2, with D possibly TRBD1 on 5 matching bases. This CDR3 spans 14 amino acids. CDR1 and CDR2 (germline): SGHVS, FQNEAQ. Trimming removed 5 bases from V and 8 bases from J, with 18 bases in between. The CDR3 DNA follows: TGTGCCAGCAGCGCGGAAAGGAGGGGTAGCGGCTACACCTTC. The encoded protein is CASSAERRGSGYTF.

The genes are TRBV5-6 and TRBJ2-1; 9 bases fit TRBD1. Unmatched junction bases numbered 8, after V lost 6 bases and J lost 7 bases. Germline-derived CDR1 and CDR2 are SGHDT and YYEEEE. The CDR3 is made up of 14 amino acids. The CDR3 sequence is CASIEQGARNEQFF. The CDR3 DNA reads TGTGCCAGCATAGAACAGGGGGCTCGGAATGAGCAGTTCTTC.

V and J are TRBV20-1 and TRBJ2-7, with D unresolved. CDR1 and CDR2 (germline): DFQATT, SNEGSKA (reference sequence). The CDR3 has 11 amino acids. Trimming removed 1 base from V and 3 bases from J, with 4 bases in between. The CDR3 DNA is TGCAGTGCTAGAGCCCACTACGAGCAGTACTTC. It specifies CSARAHYEQYF.